Shown below are 4 T cell receptor beta chains from a single sample sequenced in a study of technical replicates of blood from several donors. Sequenced by immunoSEQ multiplex PCR; TCRdb stores in-frame clones only, minus some. The repertoire includes about 100,000 clones, 96% of them detected once, and 0.21% sits in the top ten. Specimen: T cells isolated from PBMCs. The source of these receptors is a human donor in good health.

The rearrangement joins TRBV6-1 to TRBJ1-2; TRBD1 aligns across 8 bases. In germline, CDR1 is MNHNS, CDR2 SASEGT. The CDR3 extends over 15 amino acids. V lost 3 bases and J lost 4; bases outside the gene matches: 7. The CDR3 is CASSEPSGGGYGYTF. The CDR3, as DNA: TGTGCCAGCAGTGAGCCCTCAGGGGGCGGCTATGGCTACACCTTC.

V gene TRBV11-2 combines with J gene TRBJ1-1, with unresolved D. Germline V gene sequence: CDR1 SGHAT, CDR2 FQNNGV. The germline V and J ends were trimmed by 6 bases and 4 bases, with 12 bases remaining between them. The CDR3 covers 13 residues. CDR3 nucleotides: TGTGCCAGCAGTATAACAGACGGCACTGAAGCTTTCTTT. Encoded protein: CASSITDGTEAFF.

This chain uses TRBV11-1 with TRBJ2-7, with D possibly matching TRBD2 (6 bases). From germline, CDR1 is SGHAT and CDR2 FQDESV (reference sequence). V lost 5 bases and J lost 1, with 21 bases in between. This CDR3 comprises 17 residues. The CDR3 loop reads CASSPSRPLATSYEQYF. In nucleotides, the CDR3 is TGTGCCAGCAGCCCGAGCCGTCCCCTAGCGACGTCCTACGAGCAGTACTTC.

The chain joins TRBV13 to TRBJ1-6; D is unclear. With 2 bases removed from V and 0 bases from J, the gap between germline ends came to 20 bases. The CDR3 covers 20 residues. Looked up from germline, CDR1 is PRHDT and CDR2 is FYEKMQ (reference sequence). The CDR3: CASSLSATRSSSSYNSPLHF. As DNA, the CDR3 is TGTGCCAGCAGCTTATCGGCTACACGATCCTCTAGCTCCTATAATTCACCCCTCCACTTT.